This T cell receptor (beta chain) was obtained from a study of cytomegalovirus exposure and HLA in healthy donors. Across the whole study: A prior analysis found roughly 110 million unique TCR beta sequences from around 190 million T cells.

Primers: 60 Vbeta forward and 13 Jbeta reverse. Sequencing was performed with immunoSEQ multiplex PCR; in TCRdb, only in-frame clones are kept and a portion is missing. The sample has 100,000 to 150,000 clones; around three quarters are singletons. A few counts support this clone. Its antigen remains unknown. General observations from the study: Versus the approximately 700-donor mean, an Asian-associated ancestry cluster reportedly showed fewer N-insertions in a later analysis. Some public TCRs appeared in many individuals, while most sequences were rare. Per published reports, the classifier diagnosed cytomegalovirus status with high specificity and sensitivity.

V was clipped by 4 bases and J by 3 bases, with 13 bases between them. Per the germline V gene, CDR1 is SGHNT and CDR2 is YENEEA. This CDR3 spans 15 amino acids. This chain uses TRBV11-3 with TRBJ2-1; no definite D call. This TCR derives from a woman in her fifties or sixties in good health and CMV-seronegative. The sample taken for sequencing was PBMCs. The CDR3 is CASSSDSDIYNEQFF. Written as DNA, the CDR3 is TGTGCCAGCAGCTCTGACTCAGATATCTACAATGAGCAGTTCTTC. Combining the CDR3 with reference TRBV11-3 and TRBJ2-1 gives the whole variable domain EAGVVQSPRYKIIEKKQPVAFWCNPISGHNTLYWYLQNLGQGPELLIRYENEEAVDDSQLPKDRFSAERLKGVDSTLKIQPAELGDSAVYLCASSSDSDIYNEQFFGPGTRLTVL.